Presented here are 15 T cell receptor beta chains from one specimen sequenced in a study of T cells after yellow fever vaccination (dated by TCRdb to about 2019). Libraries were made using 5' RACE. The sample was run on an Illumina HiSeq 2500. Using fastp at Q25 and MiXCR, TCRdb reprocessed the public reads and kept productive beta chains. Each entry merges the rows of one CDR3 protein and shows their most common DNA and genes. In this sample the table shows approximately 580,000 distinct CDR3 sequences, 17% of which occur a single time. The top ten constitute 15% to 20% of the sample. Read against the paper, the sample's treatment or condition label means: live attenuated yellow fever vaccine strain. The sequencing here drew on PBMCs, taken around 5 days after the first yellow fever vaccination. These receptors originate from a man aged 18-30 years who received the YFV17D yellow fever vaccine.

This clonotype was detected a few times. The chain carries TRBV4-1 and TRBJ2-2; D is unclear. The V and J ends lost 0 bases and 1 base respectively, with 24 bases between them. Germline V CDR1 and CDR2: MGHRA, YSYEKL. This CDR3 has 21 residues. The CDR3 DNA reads TGCGCCAGCAGCCAAGACGGAATGGGCACTTTCACATGGGGGAACACCGGGGAGCTGTTTTTT. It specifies CASSQDGMGTFTWGNTGELFF.

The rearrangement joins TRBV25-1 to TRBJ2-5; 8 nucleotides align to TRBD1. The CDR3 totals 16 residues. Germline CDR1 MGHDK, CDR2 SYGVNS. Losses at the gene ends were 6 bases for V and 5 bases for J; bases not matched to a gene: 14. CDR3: CASSVSAGTGRETQYF. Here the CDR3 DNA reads TGTGCCAGCAGCGTCTCCGCCGGGACAGGAAGGGAGACCCAGTACTTC.

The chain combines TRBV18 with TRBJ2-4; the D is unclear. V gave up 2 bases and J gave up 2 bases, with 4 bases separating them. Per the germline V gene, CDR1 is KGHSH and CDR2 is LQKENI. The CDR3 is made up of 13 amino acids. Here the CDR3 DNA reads TGTGCCAGCTCACCAAGTTCCAAAAACATTCAGTACTTC. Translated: CASSPSSKNIQYF.

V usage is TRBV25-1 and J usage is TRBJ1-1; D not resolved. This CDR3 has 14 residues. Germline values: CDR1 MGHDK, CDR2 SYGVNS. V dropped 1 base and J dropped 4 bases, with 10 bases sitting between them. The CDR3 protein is CASSEWGGSTEAFF. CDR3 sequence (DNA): TGTGCCAGCAGTGAATGGGGAGGGAGCACTGAAGCTTTCTTT.

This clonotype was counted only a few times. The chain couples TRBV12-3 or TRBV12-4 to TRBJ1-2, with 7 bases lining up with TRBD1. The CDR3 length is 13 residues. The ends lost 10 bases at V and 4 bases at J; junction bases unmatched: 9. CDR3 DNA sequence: TGTGCCACCCAACAGGGGTTAGGCTATGGCTACACCTTC. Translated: CATQQGLGYGYTF.

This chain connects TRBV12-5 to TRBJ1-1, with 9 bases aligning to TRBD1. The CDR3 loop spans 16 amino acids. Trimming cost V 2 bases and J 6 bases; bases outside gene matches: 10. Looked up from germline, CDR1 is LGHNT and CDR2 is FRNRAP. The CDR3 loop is CASGLTRTGAVAEAFF. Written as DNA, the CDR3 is TGTGCTAGTGGTTTGACCCGGACAGGGGCTGTAGCTGAAGCTTTCTTT.

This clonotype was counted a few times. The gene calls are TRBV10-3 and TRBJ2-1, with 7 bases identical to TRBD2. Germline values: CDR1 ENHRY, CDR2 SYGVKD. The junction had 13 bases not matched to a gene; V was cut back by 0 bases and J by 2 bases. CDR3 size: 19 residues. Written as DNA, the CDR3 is TGTGCCATCAGTGAGTCCCCCGGACTAGTTGTGACCCCCTACAATGAGCAGTTCTTC. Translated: CAISESPGLVVTPYNEQFF.

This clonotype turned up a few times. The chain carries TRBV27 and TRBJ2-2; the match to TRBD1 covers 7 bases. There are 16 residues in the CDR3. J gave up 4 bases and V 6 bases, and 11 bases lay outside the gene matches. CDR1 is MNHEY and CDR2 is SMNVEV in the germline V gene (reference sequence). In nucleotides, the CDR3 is TGTGCCAGCAGACCCCTAACAGGGGTGGTCACCGGGGAGCTGTTTTTT. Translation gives CASRPLTGVVTGELFF.

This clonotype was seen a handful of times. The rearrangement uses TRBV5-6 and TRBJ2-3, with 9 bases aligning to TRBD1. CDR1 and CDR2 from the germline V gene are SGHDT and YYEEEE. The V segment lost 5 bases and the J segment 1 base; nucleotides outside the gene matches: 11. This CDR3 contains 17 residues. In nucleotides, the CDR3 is TGTGCCAGCAGTCCGCCACCGGGACAGGGAGGCACAGATACGCAGTATTTT. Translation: CASSPPPGQGGTDTQYF.

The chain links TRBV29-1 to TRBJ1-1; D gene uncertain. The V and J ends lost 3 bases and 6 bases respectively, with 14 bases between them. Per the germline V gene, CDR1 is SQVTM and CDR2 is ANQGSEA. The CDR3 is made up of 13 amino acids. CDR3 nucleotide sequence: TGCAGCGTTGAGGAGGTCCTGCGCCCTGAAGCTTTCTTT. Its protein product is CSVEEVLRPEAFF.

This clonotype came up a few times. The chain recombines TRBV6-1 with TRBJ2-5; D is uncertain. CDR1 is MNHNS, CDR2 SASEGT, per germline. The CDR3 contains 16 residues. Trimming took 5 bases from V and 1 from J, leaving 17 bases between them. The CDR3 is CASSPDTDPTQETQYF. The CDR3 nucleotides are TGTGCCAGCAGTCCTGACACCGACCCCACCCAAGAGACCCAGTACTTC.

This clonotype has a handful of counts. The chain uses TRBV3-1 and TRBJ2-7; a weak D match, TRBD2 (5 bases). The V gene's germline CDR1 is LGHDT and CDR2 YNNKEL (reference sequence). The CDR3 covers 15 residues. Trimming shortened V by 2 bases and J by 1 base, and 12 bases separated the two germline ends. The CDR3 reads CASSQYPGSSYEQYF. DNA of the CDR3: TGTGCCAGCAGCCAATACCCGGGGAGTTCCTACGAGCAGTACTTC.

CDR3 sequence: CSARGVVDFNEKLFF. The CDR3 DNA reads TGCAGTGCTAGAGGGGTAGTAGATTTTAATGAAAAACTGTTTTTT. J is TRBJ1-4 and V is TRBV20-1; D ambiguous. CDR1 is DFQATT, CDR2 SNEGSKA, per germline (reference sequence). The CDR3 is made up of 15 amino acids. V lost 1 base and J lost 4, with 13 bases in between.

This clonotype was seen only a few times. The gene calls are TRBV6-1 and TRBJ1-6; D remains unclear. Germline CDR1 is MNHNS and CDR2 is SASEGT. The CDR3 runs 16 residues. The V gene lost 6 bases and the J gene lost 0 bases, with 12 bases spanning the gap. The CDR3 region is CASRDGSGSYNSPLHF. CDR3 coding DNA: TGTGCCAGCAGGGACGGATCAGGCTCCTATAATTCACCCCTCCACTTT.

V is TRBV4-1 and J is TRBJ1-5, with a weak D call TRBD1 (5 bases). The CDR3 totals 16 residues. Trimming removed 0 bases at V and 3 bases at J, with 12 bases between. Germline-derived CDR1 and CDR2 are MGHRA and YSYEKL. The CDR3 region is CASSQEGAGVNQPQHF. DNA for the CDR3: TGCGCCAGCAGCCAAGAAGGGGCGGGTGTCAATCAGCCCCAGCATTTT.